This T cell receptor (beta chain) stems from a study of human T cells and chemical hapten exposure. Overall study context: Patch tests of 0.01% DPC on the upper back were read at 6 days. The patients, most of them female, presented with alopecia areata, totalis or universalis.

Using its own MiXCR run on the RACE reads, TCRdb lists one record per CDR3 protein. This table has 200,000 to 300,000 distinct CDR3 sequences, 7.5% to 9% appearing once. The CDR3 runs 15 residues. Per germline, CDR1 MNHEY and CDR2 SVGEGT. The junction had 7 bases not matched to a gene; V was cut back by 5 bases and J by 1 base. Time point of the sample: pre-sensitization, week 0. Sample treatment: therapeutic diphenylcyclopropenone sensitization with weekly scalp DPC. Every donor had alopecia and was 18 to 70 years old; all were suitable for DPC. The study's findings and limits: Donor immune responses may differ from healthy people's, since all donors had alopecia.

Worth noting for this clonotype: Its antigen is unidentified.

This TCR came from a woman between 40 and 55 years old with alopecia areata. Some clones in this sample may be carry-over from other donors' samples. This specimen consisted of whole blood, obtained in connection with sensitization to the hapten diphenylcyclopropenone (DPC). The chain employs TRBV6-2 or TRBV6-3 and TRBJ2-7; 8 bases agree with TRBD2. As DNA, the CDR3 is TGTGCCAGCAGTACCTCCGGGACTAGGTCCTACGAGCAGTACTTC. Translated: CASSTSGTRSYEQYF.